The source of this T cell receptor beta chain is a study of cytomegalovirus exposure and HLA in healthy donors. Study context: Among several hundred genotyped donors, about 80% fell in the Caucasian-associated ancestry cluster. General study findings and limits: For cytomegalovirus status, the classifier reportedly gave diagnoses with high specificity and sensitivity. The authors excluded some V segments, including TRBV6-2 and TRBV6-3, as indistinguishable.

The study ran its PCR with 60 Vbeta and 13 Jbeta primers. Profiled with immunoSEQ multiplex PCR; TCRdb holds only in-frame clones, not every one. The repertoire consists of about 130,000 clones, with 78% occurring once and the leading ten covering approximately 11%. The germline gives CDR1 WNHNN, CDR2 SYGVQD (reference sequence). This CDR3 has 13 amino acids. J lost 12 bases, V lost 0 bases, and 4 bases had no gene match. A remark on this clone: Its matching antigen is unknown.

The chain joins TRBV10-1 to TRBJ2-1, with 8 bases fitting TRBD2. Sequencing was performed on PBMCs. This receptor was identified in a man between 25 and 39 years old in good health and CMV-seropositive. The CDR3 DNA sequence: TGCGCCAGCAGTGAGTCGGGGCTAGCGGGGCAGTTCTTC. Amino acids: CASSESGLAGQFF.